The rows below give T cell receptor beta chains drawn from one sample of a study of regulatory T cells in long-lasting Graves disease. A single record per CDR3 protein comes from TCRdb applying MiXCR to the multiplex PCR reads. The repertoire holds about 470,000 distinct CDR3 sequences, with around 15% as singletons. These data were also reused for a study on T cells in Graves' hyperthyroidism and ophthalmopathy.

Sequencing was performed on peripheral blood mononuclear cells (PBMCs), taken at new diagnosis, from a patient treated with antithyroid drugs. The receptor source for this set is a man aged 35-49 years with Graves disease. Each CDR3 is given with its conserved first and last residue. The D gene is left open where the match is weak. Clone sizes are given selectively: once, few, many, or a class where the clone is expanded.

CDR3: CASTTGRDRGNEQFF
DNA: TGTGCCAGCACCACGGGGCGGGACCGGGGCAATGAGCAGTTCTTC
J: TRBJ2-1
V: TRBV28
size: many
D: -

CDR3: CASSPRSGVSGANVLTF
DNA: TGTGCCAGCAGCCCTCGGTCAGGAGTCTCTGGGGCCAACGTCCTGACTTTC
J: TRBJ2-6
V: TRBV7-8
size: many
D: -

CDR3: CASWDRGGNNEQFF
DNA: TGTGCCAGCTGGGACAGGGGGGGAAACAATGAGCAGTTCTTC
J: TRBJ2-1
V: TRBV18
size: few
D: TRBD1

CDR3: CASSARTRVGEQYF
DNA: TGTGCCAGTAGTGCCCGGACACGGGTAGGCGAGCAGTACTTC
J: TRBJ2-7
V: TRBV19
size: few
D: -

CDR3: CASSLAEASGGYTF
DNA: TGTGCCAGCAGCTTAGCTGAGGCGTCGGGTGGCTACACCTTC
J: TRBJ1-2
V: TRBV7-9
size: few
D: -

CDR3: CASHSAKGTQYF
DNA: TGTGCCAGCCATTCGGCAAAGGGGACCCAGTACTTC
J: TRBJ2-5
V: TRBV28
size: many
D: -

CDR3: CASSPSDRDEQHF
DNA: TGTGCCAGCTCACCATCGGACAGGGACGAGCAGCACTTC
J: TRBJ2-7
V: TRBV18
size: -
D: TRBD1

CDR3: CAISETSGRAGEQFF
DNA: TGTGCCATCAGTGAGACTAGCGGGAGGGCCGGTGAGCAGTTCTTC
J: TRBJ2-1
V: TRBV10-3
size: -
D: TRBD2

CDR3: CASSPGQGGFLNGYTF
DNA: TGTGCCAGCTCACCAGGACAGGGCGGCTTTTTGAATGGCTACACCTTC
J: TRBJ1-2
V: TRBV18
size: few
D: TRBD1

CDR3: CASSLQGALSEKLFF
DNA: TGCGCCAGCAGCTTGCAGGGGGCATTGAGTGAAAAACTGTTTTTT
J: TRBJ1-4
V: TRBV5-1
size: many
D: TRBD1

CDR3: CASSGDTPNTEAFF
DNA: TGCGCCAGCAGCGGGGACACCCCGAACACTGAAGCTTTCTTT
J: TRBJ1-1
V: TRBV5-1
size: many
D: -

CDR3: CASSRDRVKGEQYF
DNA: TGCGCCAGTTCCCGGGACAGGGTGAAAGGCGAGCAGTACTTC
J: TRBJ2-7
V: TRBV10-1
size: -
D: TRBD1

CDR3: CASSSRGGAVGYTF
DNA: TGTGCCAGCAGCTCTCGGGGGGGGGCCGTTGGCTACACCTTC
J: TRBJ1-2
V: TRBV3-1
size: many
D: -

CDR3: CASSIEAEDQPQHF
DNA: TGTGCCAGTAGTATAGAAGCGGAGGATCAGCCCCAGCATTTT
J: TRBJ1-5
V: TRBV19
size: many
D: -

CDR3: CASSLLGLAGTSNEQFF
DNA: TGTGCCAGCAGCTTACTCGGACTAGCGGGAACTAGCAATGAGCAGTTCTTC
J: TRBJ2-1
V: TRBV11-2
size: -
D: TRBD2

CDR3: CASSGRTGENWEQYF
DNA: TGTGCCAGCAGTGGCCGCACAGGGGAAAACTGGGAGCAGTACTTC
J: TRBJ2-7
V: TRBV28
size: few
D: TRBD1

CDR3: CASRLPSGWDRVNTEAFF
DNA: TGTGCCAGCAGATTACCTAGTGGATGGGACAGGGTGAACACTGAAGCTTTCTTT
J: TRBJ1-1
V: TRBV27
size: many
D: TRBD1

CDR3: CASSPSTSGRGEQFF
DNA: TGTGCCAGCAGCCCCTCCACTAGCGGGAGGGGTGAGCAGTTCTTC
J: TRBJ2-1
V: TRBV11-2
size: many
D: TRBD2

CDR3: CASSPAGQGRDGYTF
DNA: TGTGCCAGCAGCCCGGCTGGTCAGGGGAGAGATGGCTACACCTTC
J: TRBJ1-2
V: TRBV7-9
size: few
D: -

CDR3: CASSLEAGYNEQFF
DNA: TGTGCCAGCAGCTTAGAAGCGGGGTACAATGAGCAGTTCTTC
J: TRBJ2-1
V: TRBV7-2
size: -
D: TRBD2

CDR3: CASSLVTGTYEQYF
DNA: TGCGCCAGCAGCTTGGTCACAGGGACCTACGAGCAGTACTTC
J: TRBJ2-7
V: TRBV5-1
size: few
D: -

CDR3: CARAGRAGNTGELFF
DNA: TGTGCCCGTGCTGGGCGGGCCGGGAACACCGGGGAGCTGTTTTTT
J: TRBJ2-2
V: TRBV30
size: many
D: -